This paragraph covers one T cell receptor beta chain sequence. The target antigen is unknown. The source of the sample is a study of monozygotic twins with inflammatory bowel disease. Study results and caveats: Data gave no support to a single strong signal or clonotype associated with IBD.

Germline CDR1 is MNHEY and CDR2 is SVGEGT. This CDR3 has 15 residues. Reprocessing the 5' RACE reads, TCRdb reports a single entry for every CDR3 protein and omits DNA. Its table lists roughly 100,000 distinct CDR3 sequences. Sequenced sample: blood. This clonotype originated in a human donor with ulcerative colitis or Crohn's disease, or a healthy co-twin of an affected twin (not recorded which). V gene TRBV6-2 or TRBV6-3 combines with J gene TRBJ1-1; TCRdb proposes TRBD1, but this gene call is untestable without DNA. This CDR3 reads CASSYRGGILTEAFF.